The sequence of this T cell receptor beta chain was determined in a study of CD8 T cells in ankylosing spondylitis. This clonotype was detected many times. The antigen is not known. The CDR3 spans 13 residues. V gave up 4 bases and J gave up 11 bases, with 17 bases separating them. Germline values: CDR1 SGDLS, CDR2 YYNGEE. TCRdb reprocessed the 5' RACE reads with MiXCR, giving one entry per CDR3 protein. The data hold roughly 42,000 distinct CDR3 sequences, with less than 3.5% observed a single time. Study-wide findings and caveats: In ankylosing spondylitis blood, a motif of eight highly homologous TCR beta variants appeared characteristic.

The chain is built from TRBV9 and TRBJ2-3; D not resolved. Sequenced input: blood, either unsorted or a sorted T cell fraction (not recorded which). This receptor was obtained from a male donor with ankylosing spondylitis or in good health (not recorded which). The CDR3 DNA follows: TGTGCCAGCAGCAATCAACCAGGCGGTGGGCAGTATTTT. Protein: CASSNQPGGGQYF.